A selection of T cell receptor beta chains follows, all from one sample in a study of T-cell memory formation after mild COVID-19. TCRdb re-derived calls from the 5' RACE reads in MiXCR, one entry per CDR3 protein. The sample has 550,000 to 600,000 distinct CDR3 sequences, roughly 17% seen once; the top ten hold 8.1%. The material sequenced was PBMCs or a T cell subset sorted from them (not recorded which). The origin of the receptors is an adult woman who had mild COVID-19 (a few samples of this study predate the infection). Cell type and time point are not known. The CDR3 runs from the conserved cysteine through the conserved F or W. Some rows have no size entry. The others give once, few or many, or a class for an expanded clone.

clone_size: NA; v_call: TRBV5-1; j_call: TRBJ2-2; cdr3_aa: CASRLAGHAGELFF
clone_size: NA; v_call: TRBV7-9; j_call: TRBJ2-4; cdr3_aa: CATASGGRQKDGAKNIQYF
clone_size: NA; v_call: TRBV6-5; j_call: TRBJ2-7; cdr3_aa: CASSFGQDAYEQYF
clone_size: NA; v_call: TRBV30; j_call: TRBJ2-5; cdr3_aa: CAWSVRPLAPTFETQYF
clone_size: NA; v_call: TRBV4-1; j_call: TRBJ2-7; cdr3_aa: CASSRGTLSSYEQYF
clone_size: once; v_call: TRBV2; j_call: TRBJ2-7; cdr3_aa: CASSEGTGGEQYF
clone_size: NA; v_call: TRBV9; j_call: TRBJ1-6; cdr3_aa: CASSVLQWGGSGNSPLHF
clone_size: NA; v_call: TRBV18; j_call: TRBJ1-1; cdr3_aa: CASSQLSAAMNTEAFF
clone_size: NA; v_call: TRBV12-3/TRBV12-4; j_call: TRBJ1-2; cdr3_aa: CASSLGQGAHGYTF
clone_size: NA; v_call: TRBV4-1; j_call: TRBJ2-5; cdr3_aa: CASSQGAPTEETQYF
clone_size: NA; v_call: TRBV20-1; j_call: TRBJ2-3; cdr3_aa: CSASRTSGGPLSSTDTQYF
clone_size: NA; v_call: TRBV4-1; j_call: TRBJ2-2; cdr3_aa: CASSQGFGQGVPGELFF
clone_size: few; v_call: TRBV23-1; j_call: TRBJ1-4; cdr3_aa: CASSQTDRGEKLFF
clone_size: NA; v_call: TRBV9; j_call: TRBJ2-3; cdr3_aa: CASSVAPGEDTQYF
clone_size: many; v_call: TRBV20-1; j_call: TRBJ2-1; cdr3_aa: CSARDSSVPEQFF
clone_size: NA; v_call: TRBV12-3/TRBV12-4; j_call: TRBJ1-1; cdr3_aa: CASSSVGVGNTEAFF
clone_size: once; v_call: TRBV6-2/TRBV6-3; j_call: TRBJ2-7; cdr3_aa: CASGRPDKGKNEQYF
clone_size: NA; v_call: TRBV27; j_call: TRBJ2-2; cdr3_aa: CASSLLGYGRTGELFF
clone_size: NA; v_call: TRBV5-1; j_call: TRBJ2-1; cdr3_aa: CASSLTAGTTYNEQFF
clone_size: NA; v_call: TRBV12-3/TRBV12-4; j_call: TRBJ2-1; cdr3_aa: CASSFGSGRVSYNEQFF
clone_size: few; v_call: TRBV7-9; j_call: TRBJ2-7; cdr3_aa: CASSLAGRESEQYF
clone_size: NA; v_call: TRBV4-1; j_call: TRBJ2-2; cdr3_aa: CASSPYTSGRSANTGELFF
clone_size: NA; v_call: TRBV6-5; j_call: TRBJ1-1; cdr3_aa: CASSFRDRSTEAFF
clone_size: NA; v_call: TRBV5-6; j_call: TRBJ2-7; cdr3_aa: CASSLIGGGYEKYF
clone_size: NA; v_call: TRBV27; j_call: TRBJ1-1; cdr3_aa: CASGPTGQGVTFF
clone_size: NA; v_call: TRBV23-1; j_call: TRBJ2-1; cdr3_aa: CASSGDSNNEQFF
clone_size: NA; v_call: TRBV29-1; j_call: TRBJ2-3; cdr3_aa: CSVGGRTTTDTQYF
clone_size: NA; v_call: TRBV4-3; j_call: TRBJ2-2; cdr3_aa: CASSHDSGLAGDTGELFF
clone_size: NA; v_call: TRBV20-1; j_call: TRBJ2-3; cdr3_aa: CSARDGGDRSTDTQYF
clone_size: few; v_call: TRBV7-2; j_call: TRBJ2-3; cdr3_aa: CASSLVERPRDTQYF
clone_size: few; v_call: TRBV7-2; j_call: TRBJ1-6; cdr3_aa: CASSLGTGWGNSPLHF
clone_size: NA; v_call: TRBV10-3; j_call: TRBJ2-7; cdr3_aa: CAISEEGLAGEEQYF
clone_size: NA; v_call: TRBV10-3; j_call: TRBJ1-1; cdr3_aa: CAIVGGVNTEAFF
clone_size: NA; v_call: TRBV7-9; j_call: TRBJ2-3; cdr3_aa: CASSLAPYTDTQYF
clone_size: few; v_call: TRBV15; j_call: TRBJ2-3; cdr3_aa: CATRAGESTDTQYF
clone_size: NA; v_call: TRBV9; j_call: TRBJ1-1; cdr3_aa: CASSPITGTEAFF
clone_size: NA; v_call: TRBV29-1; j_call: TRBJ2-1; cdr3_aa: CSVERDHNNEQFF
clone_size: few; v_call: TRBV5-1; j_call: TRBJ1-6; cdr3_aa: CASSTDWSSPLHF
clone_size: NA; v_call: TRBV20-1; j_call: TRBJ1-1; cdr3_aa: CSARDRIRSSTEAFF
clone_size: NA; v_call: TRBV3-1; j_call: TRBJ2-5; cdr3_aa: CASSQGWGDHETQYF
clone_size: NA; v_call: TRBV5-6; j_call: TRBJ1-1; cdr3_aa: CASSRLLKGNTEAFF
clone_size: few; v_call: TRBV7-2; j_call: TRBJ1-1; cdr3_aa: CASSLVSGQGTEAFF
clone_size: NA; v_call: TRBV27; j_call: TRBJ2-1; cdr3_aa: CASSPLGGGKNNEQFF
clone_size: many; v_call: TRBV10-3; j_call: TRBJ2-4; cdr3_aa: CAISEPGLGNIQYF
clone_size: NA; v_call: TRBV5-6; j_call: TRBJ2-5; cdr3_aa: CASSLDRVETQYF
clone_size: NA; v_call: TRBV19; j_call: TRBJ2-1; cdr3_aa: CASSMLSGRTHNEQFF
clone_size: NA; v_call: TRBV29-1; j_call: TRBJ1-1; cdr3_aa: CSAEQGLRAFF
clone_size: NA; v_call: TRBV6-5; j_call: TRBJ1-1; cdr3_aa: CASIGTGGFTEAFF
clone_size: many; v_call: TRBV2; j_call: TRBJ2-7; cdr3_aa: CASKARGYYEQYF
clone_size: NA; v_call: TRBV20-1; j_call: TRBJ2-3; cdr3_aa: CSHGGKSTDTQYF
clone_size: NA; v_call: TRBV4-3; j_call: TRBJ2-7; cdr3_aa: CASSRVGTSGNPEQYF
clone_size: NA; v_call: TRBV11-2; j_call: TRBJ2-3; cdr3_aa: CASSSLSQDTDTQYF
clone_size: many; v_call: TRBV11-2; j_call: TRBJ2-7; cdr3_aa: CASSLGNNYEQYF
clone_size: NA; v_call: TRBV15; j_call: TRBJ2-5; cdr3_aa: CATADDRGPLGETQYF
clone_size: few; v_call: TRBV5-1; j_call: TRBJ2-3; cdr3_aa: CASSLRQGDTDTQYF
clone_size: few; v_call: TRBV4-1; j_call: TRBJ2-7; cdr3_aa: CASSQVRTGSHEQYF
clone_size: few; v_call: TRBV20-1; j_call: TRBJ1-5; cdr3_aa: CSAAGQGGNQPQHF
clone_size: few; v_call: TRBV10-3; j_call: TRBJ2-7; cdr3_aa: CAITGTGTSYEQYF
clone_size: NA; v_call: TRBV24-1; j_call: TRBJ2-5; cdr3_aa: CATSVGTSGREETQYF
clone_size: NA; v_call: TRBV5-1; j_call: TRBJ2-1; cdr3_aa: CASGPASYNEQFF